This T cell receptor beta chain is from a study of OX40 agonist ivuxolimab in advanced cancers. The CDR3 totals 14 residues. V lost 7 bases and J 6 bases, leaving 18 bases between the germline ends. Germline lookup yields CDR1 SGHRS and CDR2 YFSETQ. Samples of blood were obtained at baseline, on cycle 4 day 1, and on cycle 7 day 1. Clones were read by immunoSEQ multiplex PCR, and TCRdb kept only the in-frame ones, dropping some. In the table there are approximately 25,000 clones, 65% to 90% of which are singletons. The specimen was CD4+ or CD8+ T cells sorted from blood, collected in a trial of the OX40 agonist ivuxolimab. The genes are TRBV5-1 and TRBJ2-3; D perhaps matches TRBD2 (7 bases). The TCR was taken from an adult with an advanced solid tumor such as melanoma, head and neck, liver or kidney cancer. CDR3 sequence: CASHLEGGMDTQYF. DNA for the CDR3: TGCGCCAGCCACCTCGAGGGGGGGATGGATACGCAGTATTTT. The whole variable domain, filled in from reference TRBV5-1 and TRBJ2-3, reads KAGVTQTPRYLIKTRGQQVTLSCSPISGHRSVSWYQQTPGQGLQFLFEYFSETQRNKGNFPGRFSGRQFSNSRSEMNVSTLELGDSALYLCASHLEGGMDTQYFGPGTRLTVL.